This TCR beta chain was documented in a study of cytomegalovirus exposure and HLA in healthy donors (dated by TCRdb to 2015 to 2018). About the full investigation: An earlier analysis of roughly 610 of the donors reported roughly 300 Gb of sequence data and 117 million unique TCR beta sequences obtained from some 200 million T cells. About 310 gigabases of sequencing data and around 87 million unique TCR sequences were included in an early release covering around 600 HLA-typed donors. Of the approximately 370 genotyped donors, 75% to 85% were placed in the genetic ancestry cluster associated with self-reported Caucasian donors. The study aimed to test whether cataloging public T cell receptors could reveal signatures of past pathogen exposure. The T cell repertoires of 666 subjects were profiled by immunosequencing and related to cytomegalovirus serostatus. In addition to the first cohort of hundreds of subjects, a separate validation cohort of around 110 different subjects was used. High-throughput TCR immunosequencing, statistical association of individual TCRs with disease status, and machine learning were combined to predict cytomegalovirus infection status. To study patterns of TCR occurrence, a later analysis re-analyzed previously published TCR beta repertoires from 700 or so donors and added high-resolution HLA genotyping. Rather than using new phenotypic data, the later analysis identified candidate immune exposures from TCR beta sequences and from how often those sequences occurred across donors. In an earlier analysis of roughly 540 of the donors, high-throughput TCR beta sequencing was used to judge whether each TCR beta V gene segment behaved as functional or pseudogenic. Donor age, sex, ethnicity and CMV serostatus were compiled together with the repertoire data. A later genetic analysis took genome-wide SNP genotypes for about 55% of the 666 donors and used that subset as a discovery cohort. All discovery cohort repertoires had been generated on a single sequencing platform. HLA typing covered class I and class II loci at four-digit resolution. The number of donors typed differed by locus, with about 629-630 for A, B, C, DRB1 and DQB1, around 560 for DQA1, 600 to 610 for DPA1, and some 450 for DPB1. Because of strong linkage in the cohort, four to six DR-DQ haplotypes were treated as single units for association and clustering. Across about 370 genotyped donors of the cohort, an average of about 220,000 unique TCR beta nucleotide sequences per donor were sequenced, and about a sixth of those sequences were non-productive. Results and caveats for the whole study, not just this receptor: In a later analysis, 16,951 TCR beta sequences were associated with specific HLA alleles at a false discovery rate of 0.05. The earlier analysis of about 600 of the donors excluded approximately 15 rarely observed V segments, including chromosome 9 orphons, because counts were too low. When HLA alleles, especially DR and DQ, strongly co-occurred, TCR associations were difficult to assign to individual alleles. While some public TCRs were present in many individuals, most TCR sequences turned up only very rarely across donors. In a later analysis, the rate of TCR association differed among HLA loci, with DRB1 alleles having the most associated TCRs and HLA-C alleles having the fewest. Most CMV-associated TCR beta chains appeared to be HLA-restricted in a later analysis, and the HLA associations seemed to be driven largely by CMV exposure. A later analysis reported that several top co-occurrence clusters appeared linked to parvovirus B19, influenza, CMV and Epstein-Barr virus. Roughly uniform sequencing depth across donors was assumed in presence/absence analyses, although this assumption may not hold. In a later genetic analysis, fewer N-insertions in productive TCRs were reported among donors in an Asian-associated ancestry cluster than the roughly 700-donor mean. A group of highly shared sequence variants was considered likely to be a technical artifact of the sequencing pipeline. An earlier analysis of approximately 600 of the donors showed that most TCR beta V segments appeared in productive rearrangements either about 90% or about 30% of the time, which broadly matched IMGT annotations. In a later analysis, HLA-associated TCR beta chains were found to be more clonally expanded and to have lower generation probabilities than equally common non-associated chains. Cytomegalovirus status was reported to be diagnosed by the classifier with high specificity and sensitivity in both the original and validation cohorts. In the study, 150 to 200 TCR beta chains were listed as associated with cytomegalovirus. In vitro tests confirmed that a few of the cytomegalovirus-associated TCR beta chains recognize cytomegalovirus antigens. The only immune exposure information available for the cohort was CMV serostatus. Linkage disequilibrium might explain the correlated functional status among segregating V segments, but an unknown experimental factor could not be excluded. Some IMGT-functional V segments, including TRBV6-2 and TRBV6-3, could not be told apart with the 87-base-pair reads, so those segments were excluded. V-gene and J-gene trimming of TCR beta chains was associated with a missense DCLRE1C variant in a later genetic analysis, and the association was replicated in an independent cohort. Because HLA typing was missing for some donors at each locus, association tests included only the typed subset. In this cohort, only TCR beta chains were sequenced, and detectable features were limited by the absence of alpha or paired-chain data. The authors suggested that the approach could potentially be generalized to other disease states and immunological phenotypes. A further reported finding was that TCR beta sequences accurately predicted the HLA-A and HLA-B alleles for most subjects in the first cohort.

On this clone itself: Which antigen it targets is not known. Per-base qualities were not stored, and no clone one base away is much larger.

In total, 500 to 700 healthy bone marrow donors made up the cohort. All cohort members were sampled while nominally healthy, although unrecorded immune exposures were likely present. The donor was CMV seronegative and belonged to the group of approximately 320 seronegative cohort members. A peripheral blood sample was provided by each donor, and peripheral blood mononuclear cells were used for TCR beta sequencing. Genomic DNA extraction from the blood cell samples was performed with the Qiagen DNeasy Blood Extraction Kit. V sheds 4 bases and J sheds 1 base, leaving 13 bases between their ends. The CDR3, from cysteine to phenylalanine, totals 15 residues. The CDR3 DNA has 45 bases and is translated from base 1. The germline V gene sets CDR1 to SNHLY and CDR2 to FYNNEI. Library preparation used the immunoSEQ multiplex PCR assay. For the multiplex PCR, a mixture combining 60 forward primers for TCR Vbeta segments and 13 reverse primers for TCR Jbeta segments was used. A multiplex PCR assay on genomic DNA amplified the CDR3 region of rearranged TCR beta genes. The Illumina HiSeq System was used to sequence the amplified TCR beta libraries as 87-base-pair reads. In the source study's methods: Across the 700 or so repertoires, a later analysis counted roughly 84 million unique TCR beta chains, some 11 million of which were shared by at least two donors. To remove PCR and sequencing errors, raw reads were error-corrected and collapsed into unique sequences using a nearest-neighbor algorithm that merged closely related sequences. To assign V, D and J gene segments, CDR3 sequences were aligned to IMGT reference sequences. Each retained sequence needed at least a six-nucleotide match to both a V gene segment and a J gene segment. Rearrangements were called productive when the CDR3 lacked stop codons and stayed in frame with V and J; all others were non-productive. Following IMGT convention, CDR3 was defined as the stretch from the second conserved V-encoded cysteine up to the conserved J-encoded phenylalanine. Sequences without an unambiguous match to a single V gene segment were excluded from the earlier analysis of about 640 of the donors. An earlier analysis of several hundred of the donors called V segments functional above 56.7% productive rearrangements and segregating when the between-donor standard deviation exceeded 5%. A statistical classification framework was developed to diagnose cytomegalovirus status using the catalog of TCR beta chain sequences. In a later analysis, V and J genes were assigned by comparing TCR nucleotide sequences against IMGT/GENE-DB human TR gene sequences. A later analysis assigned CDR3 sequences and most-parsimonious VDJ recombination scenarios with the TCRdist pipeline. A later analysis defined each TCR beta chain by its CDR3 amino acid sequence plus V-gene family, and excluded reads lacking a unique V-gene family. A later analysis removed 550 to 650 highly shared, low-generation-probability nucleotide sequences to deal with suspected cross-contamination and a sequencing artifact. In a later analysis, a clonal expansion index was calculated for each public chain from normalized within-repertoire ranks of inferred template counts. Generation probabilities in a later analysis came from a VDJ recombination model fitted to out-of-frame rearrangements, and those results were checked against IGoR. A later analysis scored TCR-TCR, TCR-HLA and TCR-CMV co-occurrence with hypergeometric tests, applying a repertoire-size bias correction to TCR pairs. To estimate false discovery rates, a later analysis permuted the HLA or CMV assignments 20 times. A later analysis grouped co-occurring TCRs with DBSCAN, adding TCRdist sequence similarity when clustering within HLA-allele-positive subsets. Repertoires with fewer than 30,000 or more than 120,000 public chains, plus five repertoires with anomalous nucleotide sharing, were excluded from co-occurrence clustering. Entries here come from immuneACCESS through TCRdb and include only in-frame sequences with V and J called. Some clones fail to appear in such tables; in the studies checked, an unresolved V gene covers under half of the shortfall, and the cause of the remainder is unknown. V and J calls and clone size follow that table, whereas D and trimming were derived from the DNA. The table for this sample lists over 45,000 clones; around three quarters of them were counted only once. The leading ten clones occupy 1.4% of the sample.

The specimen sequenced was PBMCs. The V and J genes are TRBV2 and TRBJ2-5, with an unclear D gene assignment. The sequence came from a female donor in good health and CMV-seronegative. The CDR3 here reads CASSAVPRFQETQYF. The DNA is as follows: TGTGCCAGCAGTGCGGTCCCCCGCTTCCAAGAGACCCAGTACTTC.